This TCR beta chain was captured in a study of regulatory T cells in long-lasting Graves disease. Findings of the study overall: Results may be inaccurate due to the small sample size.

This clonotype turned up a few times. Its antigen remains unknown. Time point meaning: persistent/refractory GD, antithyroid drugs over 5 years with positive TRAb. PBMC-derived RNA was used for the TCR library. The CDR3 has 14 residues. Germline CDR1 is GTSNPN and CDR2 is SVGIG (reference sequence). V gave up 4 bases and J gave up 3 bases; unmatched junction bases: 8. According to the study, TCR beta libraries were built with iRepertoire HTBI primers and CDR3-region Arm-PCR. MiXCR, run by TCRdb on the multiplex PCR reads, gives a single entry per CDR3 protein. The table has 500,000 to 700,000 distinct CDR3 sequences, around 30% seen once.

This chain joins TRBV30 and TRBJ1-1; TRBD1 agrees at 7 bases. The sequence was obtained from a female donor with Graves disease. The sequences come from peripheral blood mononuclear cells (PBMCs), collected when the disease was refractory, from a patient treated with antithyroid drugs. CDR3 nucleotides: TGTGCCTGGACGCAGGGGGTGGGTTACACTGAAGCTTTCTTT. It encodes CAWTQGVGYTEAFF. The whole variable domain, remainder taken from reference TRBV30 and TRBJ1-1, is SQTIHQWPATLVQPVGSPLSLECTVEGTSNPNLYWYRQAAGRGLQLLFYSVGIGQISSEVPQNLSASRPQDRQFILSSKKLLLSDSGFYLCAWTQGVGYTEAFFGQGTRLTVV.